The next 17 T cell receptor beta chains were all read from a single sample in a study of tissue T cells after allogeneic stem cell transplantation. Some clones are missing from TCRdb's copy, which holds only in-frame ones; the method was immunoSEQ multiplex PCR. There are tens of thousands of clones in the sample; 72% occur only once, and over 0.6% lies in the top ten. The source material was spleen. Every receptor here comes from a female BALB/c mouse in good health. The strain's MHC: H2-d.

Note on this clone: Any gene name here is a mouse gene name. The sequence runs out 1 residue before the end of the CDR3; the remainder is reconstructed from the germline J gene. This chain connects TRBV1 to TRBJ1-5; D may be TRBD1 (5 bases). This CDR3 spans 17 amino acids. Germline values: CDR1 NSQYPW, CDR2 LRSPGD (reference sequence). The V and J ends lost 0 bases and 0 bases respectively, with 12 bases between them. The CDR3 bases that were read are TGCACCTGCAGTGCAGATTCCCGACAGAATAACAACCAGGCTCCGCTT. It encodes CTCSADSRQNNNQAPL. The entire CDR3 protein reads CTCSADSRQNNNQAPLF.

Worth noting for this clone: Mouse names are used for the genes. The DNA ends 1 residue before the CDR3 does, and the rest of the CDR3 is filled in from the germline J gene. J is TRBJ1-6 and V is TRBV13-1, with a tentative D call TRBD1 (6 bases). TRBJ1-6 is known as an ORF, though its function is uncertain. This CDR3 has 17 amino acids. Germline CDR1 reads NSHNY; CDR2 reads SYGAGN. V lost 2 bases and J lost 0, with 12 bases in between. The CDR3 sequence is CASSDGQGNSYNSPLYF. Partial CDR3 DNA: TGTGCCAGCAGTGACGGCCAGGGGAATTCCTATAATTCGCCCCTCTAC.

There are a few counts of this clone. The gene names here belong to mouse. The CDR3 end falls 1 residue outside the read, so it is completed with the germline J gene. V is TRBV13-2 and J is TRBJ2-7; D is uncertain. This CDR3 is built from 11 residues. V shed 5 bases and J shed 2 bases, with 5 bases lying between them. The germline V gene has CDR1 NNHNN and CDR2 SYGAGS (reference sequence). Incomplete CDR3 DNA: TGTGCCAGCGGACCAACCTATGAACAGTAC. This translates into CASGPTYEQY. The full CDR3 protein is CASGPTYEQYF.

This clone has just one count. These gene names are mouse names. From the germline J gene comes the end of the CDR3, since the read stops 1 residue before it. The rearrangement joins TRBV3 to TRBJ2-5; D gene uncertain. Germline V gene lookup returns CDR1 SNHLY and CDR2 FYNGKV (reference sequence). This CDR3 comprises 13 residues. V shed 1 base and J shed 0 bases, with 2 bases lying between them. The covered CDR3 bases are TGTGCCAGCAGCTTAGATAACCAAGACACCCAGTAC. Translated: CASSLDNQDTQY. The full CDR3 sequence reads CASSLDNQDTQYF.

As to this clone: The gene names here belong to mouse. The read finishes 1 residue shy of the CDR3 end, and the germline J gene is used to complete it. V and J are TRBV13-3 and TRBJ1-4; D might be TRBD1 (6 bases). With 5 bases removed from V and 4 bases from J, the gap between germline ends came to 12 bases. The CDR3 sequence is 14 residues long. CDR1 is NNHDY, CDR2 SYVADS, per germline. This CDR3 is CASRPGGRNERLFF. The CDR3 DNA, read in part, is TGTGCCAGCAGACCCGGGGGCCGCAACGAAAGATTATTT. The complete variable domain, with remaining parts taken from reference TRBV13-3 and TRBJ1-4, reads EAAVTQSPRSKVAVTGGKVTLSCHQTNNHDYMYWYRQDTGHGLRLIHYSYVADSTEKGDIPDGYKASRPSQENFSLILELASLSQTAVYFCASRPGGRNERLFFGHGTKLSVL.

The table lists this clone with a few counts. Gene names and germline refer to mouse. The read ends 1 residue early relative to the CDR3; the germline J gene fills the gap. Distinct nucleotide sequences in the sample also encode this CDR3. V usage is TRBV1 and J usage is TRBJ1-2; D is undetermined. The CDR3 extends over 13 amino acids. The germline V and J ends were trimmed by 1 base and 1 base, with 4 bases remaining between them. Germline values: CDR1 NSQYPW, CDR2 LRSPGD (reference sequence). The CDR3 DNA, read in part, is TGCACCTGCAGTGCAGGGGTAAACTCCGACTACACC. It encodes CTCSAGVNSDYT. Given in full, the CDR3 is CTCSAGVNSDYTF.

Note on this clone: The gene names given are mouse names. Sequencing ends 1 residue short of the CDR3 end; the germline J gene provides the rest. This rearrangement joins TRBV13-1 to TRBJ1-3, with a tentative D call TRBD1 (5 bases). CDR3 length: 14 residues. Trimming stripped 0 bases from V and 9 bases from J, with 13 bases between. Per the germline V gene, CDR1 is NSHNY and CDR2 is SYGAGN. The CDR3 spells CASSDAWGVGTLYF. The covered CDR3 bases are TGTGCCAGCAGTGATGCGTGGGGGGTGGGTACGCTCTAT.

Details on this clone: Mouse germline and gene names are used. The read comes to an end 1 residue before the CDR3 does, leaving the germline J gene to fill in the end. The chain uses TRBV1 and TRBJ2-2, with D uncertain. The CDR3 runs to 13 residues. CDR1 is NSQYPW and CDR2 is LRSPGD in the germline V gene (reference sequence). Trimming cost V 4 bases and J 0 bases, with 3 bases left between them. The CDR3 protein is CTCSDTNTGQLYF. The DNA read from the CDR3 is TGCACCTGCAGTGACACAAACACCGGGCAGCTCTAC.

A note on this clone: Gene names follow the mouse nomenclature. Read sequence stops 1 residue before the CDR3 end, and the germline J gene provides the missing end. The identical CDR3 is also encoded by other nucleotide sequences in the sample. The chain uses TRBV13-1 and TRBJ2-3; D remains ambiguous. V dropped 0 bases and J dropped 0 bases, with 2 bases sitting between them. The germline V gene has CDR1 NSHNY and CDR2 SYGAGN. The CDR3 totals 13 residues. The CDR3 here is CASSDASAETLYF. The CDR3 DNA, read in part, is TGTGCCAGCAGTGATGCAAGTGCAGAAACGCTGTAT.

Comment on this clone: Gene and germline names: mouse. The CDR3 is cut off 1 residue early in the read; its end comes from the germline J gene. At the DNA level, this CDR3 is encoded by other sequences in the same sample as well. This rearrangement joins TRBV29 to TRBJ1-2; unclear D gene. V was trimmed by 5 bases and J by 1 base, leaving 5 bases between them. This CDR3 contains 12 residues. Looked up from germline, CDR1 is MSHET and CDR2 is SYDVDS. CDR3 sequence reads: CASSLRNSDYTF. The covered CDR3 bases are TGTGCTAGCAGTCTTCGAAACTCCGACTACACC.

For this clone: Mouse gene names and germline throughout. The observed sequence ends 1 residue before the CDR3 terminus, with the missing tail filled in from the germline J gene. V usage is TRBV1 and J usage is TRBJ2-1, with D maybe TRBD1 (5 bases). From germline, CDR1 is NSQYPW and CDR2 LRSPGD (reference sequence). This CDR3 is built from 14 residues. V gave up 5 bases and J gave up 1 base, with 9 bases separating them. The sequenced CDR3 bases are TGCACCTGCAGTCCGCGACAGAACTATGCTGAGCAGTTC. Translation gives CTCSPRQNYAEQF. The whole CDR3 protein is CTCSPRQNYAEQFF.

Note on this clone: The genes and germline here are from mouse. With the read ending 1 residue before the CDR3 end, the germline J gene is used to fill in that end. The chain joins TRBV19 to TRBJ1-1, with a tentative D call TRBD1 (6 bases). Germline CDR1 FNHDT, CDR2 SITEND (reference sequence). Trimming left V 2 bases short and J 4 bases short, with 12 bases between. The CDR3 extends over 14 amino acids. The sequenced CDR3 bases are TGTGCCAGCAGTATTCCAGGGGCGGTCACAGAAGTCTTC. Translation gives CASSIPGAVTEVF. The entire CDR3 sequence reads CASSIPGAVTEVFF.

Concerning this clone: The gene names here belong to mouse. The CDR3 extends 1 residue past the end of the read, so its final part is completed from the germline J gene. The chain joins TRBV16 to TRBJ2-5; 10 bases map to TRBD2. The junction had 4 bases not matched to a gene; V was cut back by 4 bases and J by 6 bases. Germline CDR1 reads SGHSA; CDR2 reads FRNQAP. The length of the CDR3 is 14 residues. The CDR3 sequence: CASSSTGGTDTQYF. CDR3 DNA (partial): TGTGCAAGCAGCTCGACTGGGGGGACCGACACCCAGTAC.

With regard to this clone: Gene labels here are mouse ones. The CDR3 goes on 1 residue after the read ends, and that part is filled in from the germline J gene. The genes are TRBV29 and TRBJ1-1; D is unclear. Per germline, CDR1 MSHET and CDR2 SYDVDS. V gave up 0 bases and J gave up 1 base, with 6 bases separating them. The CDR3 spans 14 residues. CDR3 DNA (partial): TGTGCTAGCAGTTTATCGCCAGGGAACACAGAAGTCTTC. Translated, it gives CASSLSPGNTEVF. The whole CDR3 sequence is CASSLSPGNTEVFF. Based on the CDR3 plus reference TRBV29 and TRBJ1-1, the full variable domain is DMKVTQMPRYLIKRMGENVLLECGQDMSHETMYWYRQDPGLGLQLIYISYDVDSNSEGDIPKGYRVSRKKREHFSLILDSAKTNQTSVYFCASSLSPGNTEVFFGKGTRLTVV.

In regard to this clone: The germline and genes are mouse ones. The sequence runs out 1 residue before the end of the CDR3; the remainder is reconstructed from the germline J gene. The rearrangement joins TRBV14 to TRBJ2-7; 9 bases agree with TRBD1. CDR1 and CDR2 from the germline V gene are SGHDT and FRDEAV. The CDR3 contains 14 residues. The V segment lost 5 bases and the J segment 0 bases; nucleotides outside the gene matches: 3. The sequenced CDR3 bases are TGTGCCAGCAGGACGGGACAGGGCTCCTATGAACAGTAC. It yields the protein CASRTGQGSYEQY. In full, the CDR3 reads CASRTGQGSYEQYF.

As to this clone: All gene names here are mouse names. The sequenced fragment ends 1 residue before the CDR3 boundary, so the rest is inferred from the germline J gene. This chain links TRBV2 with TRBJ1-4; D is uncertain. There are 15 residues in the CDR3. V was shortened by 0 bases and J by 4 bases, with 9 bases between the two germline ends. The germline gives CDR1 LGHNA, CDR2 YSYQKL. CDR3 sequence: CASSQDGQSNERLFF. The DNA read from the CDR3 is TGTGCCAGCAGCCAAGATGGGCAGAGCAACGAAAGATTATTT.

This clone appeared once. Genes and germline are mouse. The read stops 1 residue short of the end of the CDR3; the missing end is completed from the germline J gene. V gene TRBV2 combines with J gene TRBJ1-1, with D maybe TRBD1 (5 bases). The CDR3 length is 13 residues. Per the germline V gene, CDR1 is LGHNA and CDR2 is YSYQKL. Between the trimmed V and J ends, which lost 0 bases and 4 bases, there was a span of 6 bases. CDR3 DNA (partial): TGTGCCAGCAGCCAAGACAGGGCCACAGAAGTCTTC. It yields the protein CASSQDRATEVF. The whole CDR3 protein reads CASSQDRATEVFF.